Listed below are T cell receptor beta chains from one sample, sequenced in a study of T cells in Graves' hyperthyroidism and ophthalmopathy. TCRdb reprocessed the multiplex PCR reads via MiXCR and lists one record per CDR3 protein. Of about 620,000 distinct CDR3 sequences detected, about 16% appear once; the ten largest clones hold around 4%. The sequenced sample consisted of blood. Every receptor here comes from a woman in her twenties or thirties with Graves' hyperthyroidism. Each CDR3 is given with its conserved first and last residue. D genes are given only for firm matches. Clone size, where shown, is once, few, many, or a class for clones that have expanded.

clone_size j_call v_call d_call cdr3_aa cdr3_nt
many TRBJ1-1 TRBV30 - CAWSVGFGNTEAFF TGTGCCTGGAGTGTAGGTTTTGGGAACACTGAAGCTTTCTTT
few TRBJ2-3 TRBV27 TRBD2 CASSFWDSGRAWGDTQYF TGTGCCAGCAGTTTTTGGGACAGCGGGAGGGCCTGGGGAGATACGCAGTATTTT
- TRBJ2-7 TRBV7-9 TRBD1 CASSFMDRGSEQYF TGTGCCAGCAGCTTCATGGACAGGGGTAGCGAGCAGTACTTC
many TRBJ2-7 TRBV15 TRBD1 CATSVGTAFYEQYF TGTGCCACCAGCGTTGGGACAGCTTTCTACGAGCAGTACTTC
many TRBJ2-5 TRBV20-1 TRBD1 CSARDHLRGGKTQYF TGCAGTGCTAGAGATCATTTGAGAGGGGGCAAGACCCAGTACTTC
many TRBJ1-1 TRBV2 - CASSAVDRNTEAFF TGTGCCAGCAGTGCGGTAGACAGGAACACTGAAGCTTTCTTT
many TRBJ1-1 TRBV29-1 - CSAFRDINTEAFF TGCAGCGCCTTCCGGGACATCAACACTGAAGCTTTCTTT
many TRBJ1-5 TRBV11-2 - CASSFHSNQPQHF TGTGCCAGCAGCTTCCATAGCAATCAGCCCCAGCATTTT
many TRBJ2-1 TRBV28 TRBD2 CASSFRFRRIEDRTSGRGGQFF TGTGCCAGCAGTTTTAGGTTCCGGCGAATAGAGGACAGAACTAGCGGGAGGGGAGGGCAGTTCTTC
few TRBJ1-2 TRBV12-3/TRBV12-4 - CASSSVEGMWGYTF TGTGCCAGCAGTTCCGTGGAGGGAATGTGGGGCTACACCTTC
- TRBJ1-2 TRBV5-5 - CASSLAGGLGYGYTF TGTGCCAGCAGCTTGGCCGGGGGGCTCGGCTATGGCTACACCTTC
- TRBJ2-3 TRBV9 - CASSTHVGDTQYF TGTGCCAGCAGCACCCACGTAGGGGATACGCAGTATTTT
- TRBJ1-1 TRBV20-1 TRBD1 CSATKPGQGEGTEAFF TGCAGTGCTACGAAGCCGGGACAGGGGGAGGGGACTGAAGCTTTCTTT
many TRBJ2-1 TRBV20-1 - CSARDRSGQRYNEQFF TGCAGTGCTAGAGATCGTTCGGGGCAGAGATACAATGAGCAGTTCTTC
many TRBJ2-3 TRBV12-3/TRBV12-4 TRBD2 CASSGLAGVTDTQYF TGTGCCAGCAGTGGACTAGCGGGAGTCACAGATACGCAGTATTTT
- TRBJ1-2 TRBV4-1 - CASSQKGPRDYGYTF TGCGCCAGCAGCCAAAAAGGTCCTAGGGACTATGGCTACACCTTC
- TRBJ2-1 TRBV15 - CATSAAYNEQFF TGTGCCACCAGTGCTGCCTACAATGAGCAGTTCTTC
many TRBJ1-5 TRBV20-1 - CSASVRAASNQPQHF TGCAGTGCTAGTGTCAGGGCGGCTAGCAATCAGCCCCAGCATTTT
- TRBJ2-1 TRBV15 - CATSRDQRSSYNEQFF TGTGCCACCAGCAGAGATCAGAGGTCCAGCTACAATGAGCAGTTCTTC
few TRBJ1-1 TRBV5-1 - CASSPSITGENTEAFF TGCGCCAGCAGCCCTTCTATAACCGGGGAGAACACTGAAGCTTTCTTT
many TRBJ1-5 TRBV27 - CASSFSSGGNQPQHF TGTGCCAGCAGTTTTTCGTCAGGAGGCAATCAGCCCCAGCATTTT
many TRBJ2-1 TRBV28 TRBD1 CASVTGGTGLLKPEFF TGTGCCAGCGTCACAGGGGGGACAGGACTATTGAAACCAGAGTTCTTC